This T cell receptor (beta chain) was sequenced in a study of T cell repertoires in cytomegalovirus infection. Across the study: In public TCR beta signatures, there were indications of both CMV infection and matching HLA type.

Study-level findings and limits: It was HLA-C-restricted CMV-specific TCR beta clonotypes that dominated the response ex vivo.

Many counts were recorded for this clonotype. Its antigen is currently unknown. Germline is not matched at one junction end, which may reflect a read error. TCRdb called the reads again in MiXCR, with one record for every CDR3 protein. The sample lists around 330,000 distinct CDR3 sequences, around a sixth occurring once. The CDR3 has 14 residues. The germline CDR1 and CDR2 sequences are MNHEY and SVGEGT. This chain links TRBV6-2 or TRBV6-3 with TRBJ2-5; D gene unclear. The TCR was taken from a human donor in good health (CMV status not recorded). Some clones in this sample may be carry-over from other donors' samples. The sample taken for sequencing was PBMCs. In nucleotides, the CDR3 is TGTGCCAGCAGTTTACGTCGCAGTCAAGAGACCCGGTACTTC. As protein: CASSLRRSQETRYF.